This T cell receptor (beta chain) emerged from a study of human T cells and chemical hapten exposure. Time point given: pre-sensitization, week 0. Treatment described: therapeutic diphenylcyclopropenone sensitization with weekly scalp DPC. TCRdb independently ran MiXCR on the RACE reads; one entry per CDR3 protein. The top ten hold just over 2.5% of the sample, which has about 380,000 distinct CDR3 sequences, 4.5% to 5.5% seen once. The CDR3 spans 16 residues. The V segment lost 2 bases and the J segment 4 bases; nucleotides outside the gene matches: 8. Germline lookup yields CDR1 MNHNY and CDR2 SVGAGI (reference sequence).

This receptor was identified in a woman between 45 and 65 years old with alopecia areata. Some clones in this sample may be carry-over from other donors' samples. The specimen comprised whole blood, sampled in connection with sensitization to the hapten diphenylcyclopropenone (DPC). V is TRBV6-6 and J is TRBJ1-1, with 9 bases that match TRBD1. The CDR3 DNA reads as TGTGCCAGCAGTTACCCACAGGGGGCGTATGGCACTGAAGCTTTCTTT. This sequence encodes CASSYPQGAYGTEAFF.